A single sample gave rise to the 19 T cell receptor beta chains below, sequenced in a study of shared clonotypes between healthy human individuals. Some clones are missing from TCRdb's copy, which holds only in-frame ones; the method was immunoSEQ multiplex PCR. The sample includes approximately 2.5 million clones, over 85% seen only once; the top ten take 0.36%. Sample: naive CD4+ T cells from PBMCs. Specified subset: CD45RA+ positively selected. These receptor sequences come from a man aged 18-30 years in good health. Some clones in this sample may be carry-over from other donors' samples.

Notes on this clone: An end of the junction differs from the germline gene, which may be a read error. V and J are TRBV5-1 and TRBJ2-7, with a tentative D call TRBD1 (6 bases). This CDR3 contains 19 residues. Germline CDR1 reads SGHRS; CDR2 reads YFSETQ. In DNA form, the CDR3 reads TGCGCCAGCAGATTGGCGTTCTACCCGACAGGTCTCGCTTCCTACGAGCAGTACTTC. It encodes CASRLAFYPTGLASYEQYF. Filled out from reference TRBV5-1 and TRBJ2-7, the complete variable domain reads KAGVTQTPRYLIKTRGQQVTLSCSPISGHRSVSWYQQTPGQGLQFLFEYFSETQRNKGNFPGRFSGRQFSNSRSEMNVSTLELGDSALYLCASRLAFYPTGLASYEQYFGPGTRLTVT.

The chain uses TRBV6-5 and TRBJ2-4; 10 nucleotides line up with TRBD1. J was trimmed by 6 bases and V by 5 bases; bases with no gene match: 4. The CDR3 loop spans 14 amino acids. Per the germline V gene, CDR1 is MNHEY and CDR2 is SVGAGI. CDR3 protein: CASSTRDRGNIQYF. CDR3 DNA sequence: TGTGCCAGCAGTACCCGGGACAGGGGAAACATTCAGTACTTC.

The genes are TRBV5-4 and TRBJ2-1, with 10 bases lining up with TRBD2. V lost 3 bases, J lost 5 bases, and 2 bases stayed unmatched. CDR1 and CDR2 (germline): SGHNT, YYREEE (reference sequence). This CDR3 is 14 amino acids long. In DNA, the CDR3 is TGTGCCAGCAGCTGGACTAGCGGTAACAATGAGCAGTTCTTC. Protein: CASSWTSGNNEQFF.

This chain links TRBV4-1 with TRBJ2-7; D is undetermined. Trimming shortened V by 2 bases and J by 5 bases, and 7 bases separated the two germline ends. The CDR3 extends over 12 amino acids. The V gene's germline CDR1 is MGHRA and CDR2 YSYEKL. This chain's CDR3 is CASSQNRDEQYF. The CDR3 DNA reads TGCGCCAGCAGCCAAAATCGGGACGAGCAGTACTTC.

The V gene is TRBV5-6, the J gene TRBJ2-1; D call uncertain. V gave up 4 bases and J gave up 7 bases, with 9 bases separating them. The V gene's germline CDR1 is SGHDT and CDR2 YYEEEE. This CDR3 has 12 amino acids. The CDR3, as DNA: TGTGCCAGCAGCGTGCGTCGAAATGAGCAGTTCTTC. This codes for CASSVRRNEQFF.

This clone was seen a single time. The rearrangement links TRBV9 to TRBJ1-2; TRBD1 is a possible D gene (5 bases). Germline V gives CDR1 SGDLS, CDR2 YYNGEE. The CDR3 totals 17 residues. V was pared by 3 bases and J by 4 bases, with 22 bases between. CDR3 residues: CASSAGAGGSLSYGYTF. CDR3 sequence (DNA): TGTGCCAGCAGCGCTGGGGCGGGGGGATCCCTTTCCTATGGCTACACCTTC.

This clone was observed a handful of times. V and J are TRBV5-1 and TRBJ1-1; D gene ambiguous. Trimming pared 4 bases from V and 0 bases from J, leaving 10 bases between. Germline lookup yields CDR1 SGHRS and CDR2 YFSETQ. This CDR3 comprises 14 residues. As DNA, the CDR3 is TGCGCCAGCAGCCCGGTCAGAATGAACACTGAAGCTTTCTTT. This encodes CASSPVRMNTEAFF.

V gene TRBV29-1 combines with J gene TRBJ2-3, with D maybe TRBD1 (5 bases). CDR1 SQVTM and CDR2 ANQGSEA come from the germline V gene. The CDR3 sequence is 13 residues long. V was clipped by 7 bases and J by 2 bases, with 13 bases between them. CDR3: CSASHRFTDTQYF. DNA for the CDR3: TGCAGCGCAAGCCACAGGTTCACAGATACGCAGTATTTT.

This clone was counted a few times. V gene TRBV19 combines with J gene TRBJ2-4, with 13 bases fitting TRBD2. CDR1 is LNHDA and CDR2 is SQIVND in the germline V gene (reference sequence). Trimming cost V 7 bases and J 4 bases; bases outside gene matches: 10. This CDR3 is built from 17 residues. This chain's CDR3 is CASTPGLAGRGKNIQYF. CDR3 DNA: TGTGCCAGTACCCCGGGACTAGCGGGAAGAGGTAAAAACATTCAGTACTTC. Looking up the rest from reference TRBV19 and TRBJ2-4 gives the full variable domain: DGGITQSPKYLFRKEGQNVTLSCEQNLNHDAMYWYRQDPGQGLRLIYYSQIVNDFQKGDIAEGYSVSREKKESFPLTVTSAQKNPTAFYLCASTPGLAGRGKNIQYFGAGTRLSVL.

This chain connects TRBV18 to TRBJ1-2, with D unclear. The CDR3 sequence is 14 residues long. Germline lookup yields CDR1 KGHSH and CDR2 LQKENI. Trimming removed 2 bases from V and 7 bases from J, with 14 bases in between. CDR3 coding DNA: TGTGCCAGCTCACCAGAGCCCAAATCGGTTGGCTACACCTTC. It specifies CASSPEPKSVGYTF.

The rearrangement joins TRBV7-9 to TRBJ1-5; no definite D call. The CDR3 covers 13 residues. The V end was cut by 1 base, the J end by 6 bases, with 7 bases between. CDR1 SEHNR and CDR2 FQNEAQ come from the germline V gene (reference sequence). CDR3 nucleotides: TGTGCCAGCAGCTTAGAGGACGGTCAGCCCCAGCATTTT. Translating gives CASSLEDGQPQHF. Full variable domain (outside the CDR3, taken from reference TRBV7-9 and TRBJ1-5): DTGVSQNPRHKITKRGQNVTFRCDPISEHNRLYWYRQTLGQGPEFLTYFQNEAQLEKSRLLSDRFSAERPKGSFSTLEIQRTEQGDSAMYLCASSLEDGQPQHFGDGTRLSIL.

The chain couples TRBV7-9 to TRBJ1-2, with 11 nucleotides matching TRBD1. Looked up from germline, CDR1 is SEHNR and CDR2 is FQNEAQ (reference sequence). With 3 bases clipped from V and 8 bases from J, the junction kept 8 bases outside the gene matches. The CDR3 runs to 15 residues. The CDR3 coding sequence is TGTGCCAGCAGCTTTCGGGACAGGGGGGACTTCGGCTACACCTTC. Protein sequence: CASSFRDRGDFGYTF.

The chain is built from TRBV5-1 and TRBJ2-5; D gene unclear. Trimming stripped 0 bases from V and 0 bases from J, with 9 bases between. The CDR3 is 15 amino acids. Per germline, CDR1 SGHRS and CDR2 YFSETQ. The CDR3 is CASSLVPPHQETQYF. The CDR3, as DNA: TGCGCCAGCAGCTTGGTACCGCCCCACCAAGAGACCCAGTACTTC.

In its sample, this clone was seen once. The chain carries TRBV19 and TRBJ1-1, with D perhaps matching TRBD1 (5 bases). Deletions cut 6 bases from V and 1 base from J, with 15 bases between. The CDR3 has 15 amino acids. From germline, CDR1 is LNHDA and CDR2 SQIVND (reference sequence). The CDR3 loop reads CASSENLGTNTEAFF. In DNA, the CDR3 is TGTGCCAGTAGCGAAAACCTTGGGACGAACACTGAAGCTTTCTTT.

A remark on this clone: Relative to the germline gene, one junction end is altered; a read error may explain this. Here the CDR3 reads CASSLVLGHGYTF. For the CDR3, the DNA is TGTGCCAGCAGCTTAGTTCTTGGACATGGGTACACCTTC. V is TRBV7-9 and J is TRBJ1-2, with D tentatively TRBD1 (5 bases). Looked up from germline, CDR1 is SEHNR and CDR2 is FQNEAQ (reference sequence). CDR3 length: 13 residues.

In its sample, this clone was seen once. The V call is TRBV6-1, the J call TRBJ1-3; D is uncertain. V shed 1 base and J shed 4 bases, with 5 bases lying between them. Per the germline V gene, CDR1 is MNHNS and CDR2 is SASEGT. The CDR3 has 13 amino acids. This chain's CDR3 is CASSEVVGNTIYF. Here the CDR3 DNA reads TGTGCCAGCAGTGAAGTAGTGGGAAACACCATATATTTT.

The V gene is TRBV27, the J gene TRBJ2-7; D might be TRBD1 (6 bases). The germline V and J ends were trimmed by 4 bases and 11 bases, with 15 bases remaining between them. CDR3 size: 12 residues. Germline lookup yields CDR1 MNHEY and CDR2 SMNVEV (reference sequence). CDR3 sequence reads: CASSSTGQSEYF. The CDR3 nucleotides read TGTGCCAGCAGTTCGACAGGACAGAGTGAGTACTTC.

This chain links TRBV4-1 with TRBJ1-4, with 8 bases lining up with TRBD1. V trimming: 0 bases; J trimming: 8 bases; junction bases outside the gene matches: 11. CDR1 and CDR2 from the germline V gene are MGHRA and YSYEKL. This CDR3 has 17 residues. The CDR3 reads CASSQDWQGARGEKLFF. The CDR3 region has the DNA TGCGCCAGCAGCCAAGATTGGCAGGGGGCGCGGGGGGAAAAACTGTTTTTT.

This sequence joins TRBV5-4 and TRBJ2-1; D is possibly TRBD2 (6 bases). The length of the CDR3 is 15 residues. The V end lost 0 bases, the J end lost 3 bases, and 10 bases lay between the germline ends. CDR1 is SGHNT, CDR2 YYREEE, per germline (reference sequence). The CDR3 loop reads CASSLVGGIYNEQFF. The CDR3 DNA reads TGTGCCAGCAGCTTGGTTGGCGGGATCTACAATGAGCAGTTCTTC.